A single sample gave rise to the 22 T cell receptor beta chains below, sequenced in a study of blood T cell repertoires in COVID-19. Generated by immunoSEQ multiplex PCR, the TCRdb table keeps only in-frame clones and is missing some. The sample lists 53,000 or so clones, less than 80% occurring once. Sequences were obtained from peripheral blood. These TCRs come from a man in his 60s with acute or convalescent COVID-19.

Notes on this clone: A junction boundary mismatches the germline segment, possibly from a read error. The chain uses TRBV28 and TRBJ1-2; 7 bases are a match to TRBD1. This CDR3 is built from 15 residues. Germline V gene sequence: CDR1 MDHEN, CDR2 SYDVKM. The CDR3 protein is CASSSPGTANYGYTF. Here the CDR3 DNA reads TGTGCCAGCAGCTCTCCCGGGACAGCTAATTATGGCTACACCTTC.

This clone was detected only once. The rearrangement links TRBV18 to TRBJ2-1; 12 nucleotides line up with TRBD2. CDR3 length equals 16 residues. The germline gives CDR1 KGHSH, CDR2 LQKENI. With V trimmed by 2 bases and J by 6 bases, 5 bases remained unmatched. CDR3 sequence (DNA): TGTGCCAGCTCACCAGTTCTAGCGGGAGGGCCCAATGAGCAGTTCTTC. It codes for CASSPVLAGGPNEQFF.

This chain joins TRBV27 and TRBJ2-3, with 7 positions matching TRBD1. The CDR3 totals 16 residues. The germline gives CDR1 MNHEY, CDR2 SMNVEV (reference sequence). The trim removed 6 bases at V and 0 bases at J, leaving 9 bases unmatched. CDR3 coding DNA: TGTGCCAGCAGGCATTCGGGACAGACCAGCACAGATACGCAGTATTTT. It specifies CASRHSGQTSTDTQYF.

V usage is TRBV5-4 and J usage is TRBJ2-1, with D maybe TRBD2 (5 bases). Germline V gene lookup returns CDR1 SGHNT and CDR2 YYREEE (reference sequence). The CDR3 runs 13 residues. The V and J ends lost 5 bases and 9 bases respectively, with 15 bases between them. CDR3 sequence: CASREAVGGEQFF. The CDR3 DNA reads as TGTGCCAGCAGGGAAGCGGTTGGTGGTGAGCAGTTCTTC. Full variable domain (rest looked up from reference TRBV5-4 and TRBJ2-1): ETGVTQSPTHLIKTRGQQVTLRCSSQSGHNTVSWYQQALGQGPQFIFQYYREEENGRGNFPPRFSGLQFPNYSSELNVNALELDDSALYLCASREAVGGEQFFGPGTRLTVL.

The chain has TRBV7-8 and TRBJ2-7, with unresolved D. The CDR3 sequence is 12 residues long. V lost 8 bases and J 10 bases, leaving 18 bases between the germline ends. Germline V gene data show CDR1 as SGHVS and CDR2 as FQNEAQ. The CDR3, as DNA: TGTGCCAGCGGCCTAAGCGCCATATCCCAGTACTTC. Its protein product is CASGLSAISQYF.

About this clone: Germline is not matched at one junction end, which may reflect a read error. The rearrangement links TRBV28 to TRBJ1-2; 10 nucleotides match TRBD1. CDR3 length equals 13 residues. The germline V gene has CDR1 MDHEN and CDR2 SYDVKM. The CDR3 protein is CASSSDRGRRLAF. The CDR3 DNA reads TGTGCCAGCAGTTCCGACAGGGGGCGCAGATTGGCCTTC.

V and J are TRBV5-1 and TRBJ1-2; 8 bases agree with TRBD1. V dropped 2 bases and J dropped 6; count of bases not matched to a gene: 6. Germline V gene data show CDR1 as SGHRS and CDR2 as YFSETQ. The CDR3 is made up of 14 amino acids. This CDR3 reads CASSLQGGSDGYTF. The CDR3 DNA reads as TGCGCCAGCAGCTTACAGGGGGGAAGTGATGGCTACACCTTC.

This clone came up a few times. The chain employs TRBV28 and TRBJ1-1; no clear D. CDR3 size: 15 residues. Between the trimmed V and J ends, which lost 2 bases and 7 bases, there was a span of 17 bases. CDR1 and CDR2 from the germline V gene are MDHEN and SYDVKM. CDR3 loop: CASSLGGFEGNEAFF. For the CDR3, the DNA is TGTGCCAGCAGTTTAGGAGGTTTTGAGGGCAATGAAGCTTTCTTT.

The chain employs TRBV9 and TRBJ2-5, with D maybe TRBD1 (5 bases). The CDR3 has 14 residues. The V and J ends lost 0 bases and 1 base respectively, with 7 bases between them. Germline V gives CDR1 SGDLS, CDR2 YYNGEE. Written as DNA, the CDR3 is TGTGCCAGCAGCGTAGGCAGGGCCCAAGAGACCCAGTACTTC. It specifies CASSVGRAQETQYF.

The chain uses TRBV5-1 and TRBJ2-1, with 10 bases fitting TRBD2. Germline V lookup: CDR1 SGHRS, CDR2 YFSETQ. V lost 1 base, J lost 8 bases, and 6 bases stayed unmatched. The CDR3 consists of 15 residues. The DNA for the CDR3 is TGCGCCAGCAGCTTGCTAGCGGGAGTTTATGATGAGCAGTTCTTC. Translation gives CASSLLAGVYDEQFF. The whole variable domain, filled in from reference TRBV5-1 and TRBJ2-1, reads KAGVTQTPRYLIKTRGQQVTLSCSPISGHRSVSWYQQTPGQGLQFLFEYFSETQRNKGNFPGRFSGRQFSNSRSEMNVSTLELGDSALYLCASSLLAGVYDEQFFGPGTRLTVL.

This clone was seen only once. The J gene is TRBJ2-6, the V gene TRBV15; the D is unclear. From germline, CDR1 is LNHNV and CDR2 YYDKDF (reference sequence). The CDR3 contains 16 residues. V gave up 0 bases and J gave up 0 bases, with 6 bases separating them. For the CDR3, the DNA is TGTGCCACCAGCAGAGATGACTTCTCTGGGGCCAACGTCCTGACTTTC. Its translation is CATSRDDFSGANVLTF.

The V gene is TRBV27, the J gene TRBJ2-1; D unresolved. CDR1 and CDR2 (germline): MNHEY, SMNVEV (reference sequence). This CDR3 is 13 amino acids long. The V end was cut by 3 bases, the J end by 3 bases, with 6 bases between. In nucleotides, the CDR3 is TGTGCCAGCAGTTTTTCCATCTACAATGAGCAGTTCTTC. As protein: CASSFSIYNEQFF.

This clone appeared a few times. V is TRBV7-2 and J is TRBJ2-5; 7 bases agree with TRBD1. The CDR3 is made up of 15 amino acids. CDR1 and CDR2 (germline): SGHTA, FQGNSA. V lost 4 bases to trimming and J lost 5 bases; unmatched junction nucleotides: 10. CDR3: CASSSTGPQRETQYF. The CDR3 DNA sequence: TGTGCCAGCAGCTCGACAGGGCCCCAGCGTGAGACCCAGTACTTC.

The V gene is TRBV6-5, the J gene TRBJ2-6; D unresolved. Looked up from germline, CDR1 is MNHEY and CDR2 is SVGAGI. The CDR3 contains 14 residues. Trimming stripped 3 bases from V and 0 bases from J, with 3 bases between. The CDR3 DNA reads TGTGCCAGCAGTTATAACTCTGGGGCCAACGTCCTGACTTTC. It yields the protein CASSYNSGANVLTF.

V gene TRBV21-1 combines with J gene TRBJ2-1; TRBD1, as called in the table, went unchecked against the DNA. TRBV21-1 is a documented pseudogene. The CDR3 loop spans 15 amino acids. The CDR3 here is CASSTGQGAYNEQFF. The CDR3 DNA reads TGTGCCAGCAGCACGGGACAGGGGGCCTACAATGAGCAGTTCTTC.

V gene TRBV10-2 combines with J gene TRBJ2-3, with 8 bases matching TRBD2. CDR1 is WSHSY and CDR2 is SAAADI in the germline V gene. Trimming cost V 5 bases and J 6 bases; bases outside gene matches: 7. The CDR3 spans 14 residues. The CDR3 region has the DNA TGCGCCAGCAGTCGAGCGGGAGTCGTTGATACGCAGTATTTT. Translation: CASSRAGVVDTQYF.

The chain carries TRBV27 and TRBJ2-7; 7 bases fit TRBD1. This CDR3 is built from 15 residues. V was clipped by 8 bases and J by 0 bases; unmatched bases: 10. Germline assignment: CDR1 MNHEY and CDR2 SMNVEV (reference sequence). The CDR3 loop reads CASYQWTGNSYEQYF. DNA of the CDR3: TGTGCCAGCTATCAATGGACAGGAAACTCCTACGAGCAGTACTTC.

The chain uses TRBV28 and TRBJ1-2; 7 bases are shared with TRBD1. Germline values: CDR1 MDHEN, CDR2 SYDVKM. The CDR3 is 14 amino acids. V shed 2 bases, J shed 5 bases, and the junction held 5 bases outside the gene matches. The CDR3 nucleotides read TGTGCCAGCAGTTTAGCAGGGGGAGGATATGGCTACACCTTC. As protein: CASSLAGGGYGYTF.

The genes are TRBV27 and TRBJ1-2; D perhaps matches TRBD1 (6 bases). Trimming left V 3 bases short and J 5 bases short, with 19 bases between. Germline V gene data show CDR1 as MNHEY and CDR2 as SMNVEV (reference sequence). The length of the CDR3 is 16 residues. The CDR3 region is CASSFRSTGEAYGYTF. The DNA of the CDR3 is TGTGCCAGCAGTTTCCGATCGACAGGAGAGGCTTATGGCTACACCTTC.

The genes are TRBV4-3 and TRBJ2-7; D may be TRBD2 (6 bases). CDR3 length: 14 residues. Germline-derived CDR1 and CDR2 are LGHNA and YSLEER. Trimming took 4 bases from V and 2 from J, leaving 12 bases between them. The CDR3 nucleotides are TGCGCCAGCAGCCCAACCGCGGGACCCTACGAGCAGTACTTC. Protein product: CASSPTAGPYEQYF.

This clone appeared once. The genes are TRBV5-5 and TRBJ2-5; 10 bases align to TRBD2. V was clipped by 6 bases and J by 3 bases; unmatched bases: 5. This CDR3 contains 14 residues. Germline CDR1 and CDR2: SGHKS and YYEKEE (reference sequence). CDR3 nucleotide sequence: TGTGCCAGCACCTACACTAGCGGGGAAGAGACCCAGTACTTC. This translates into CASTYTSGEETQYF.

This clone was recorded only once. The chain uses TRBV6-4 and TRBJ1-2; D is unresolved. In germline, CDR1 is MRHNA, CDR2 SNTAGT. The CDR3 extends over 14 amino acids. V was trimmed by 6 bases and J by 4 bases, leaving 15 bases between them. This chain's CDR3 is CASRPSLDFYGYTF. The DNA for the CDR3 is TGTGCCAGCAGACCCAGTCTTGATTTCTATGGCTACACCTTC.